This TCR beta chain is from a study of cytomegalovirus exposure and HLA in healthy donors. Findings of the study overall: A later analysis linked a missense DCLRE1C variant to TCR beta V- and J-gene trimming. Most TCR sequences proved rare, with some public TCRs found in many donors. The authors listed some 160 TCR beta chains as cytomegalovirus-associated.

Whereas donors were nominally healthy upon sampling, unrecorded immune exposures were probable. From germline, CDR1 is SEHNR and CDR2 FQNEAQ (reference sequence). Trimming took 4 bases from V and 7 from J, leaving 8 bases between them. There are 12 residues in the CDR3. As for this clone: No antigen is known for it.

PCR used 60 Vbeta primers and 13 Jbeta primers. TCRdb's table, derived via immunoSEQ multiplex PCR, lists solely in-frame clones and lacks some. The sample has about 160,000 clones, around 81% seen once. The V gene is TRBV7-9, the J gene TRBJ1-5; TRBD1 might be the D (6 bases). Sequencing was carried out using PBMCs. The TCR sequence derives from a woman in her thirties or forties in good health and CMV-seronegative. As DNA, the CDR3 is TGTGCCAGCAGCTCGACAGGACAGCCCCAGCATTTT. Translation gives CASSSTGQPQHF.